The 17 T cell receptor beta chains below were found in one sample sequenced in a study of pediatric ulcerative colitis. During colonoscopy, one to two rectal pinch biopsies were collected. Only in-frame clones appear in the TCRdb table, and some are missing; sequencing was by immunoSEQ multiplex PCR. The sample shows tens of thousands of clones, 60% to 75% of them seen only once. Sequencing was done on a sample of gut tissue. The receptors here all came from a boy between 5 and 17 years old with moderate ulcerative colitis.

This CDR3 reads CASSYSDTFGWEQYF. CDR3 DNA: TGTGCCAGCAGTTACTCGGACACGTTTGGATGGGAGCAGTACTTC. V usage is TRBV6-5 and J usage is TRBJ2-5; D may be TRBD1 or TRBD2 (5 bases each). V was cut by 0 bases and J by 11 bases, with 19 bases left in between. Germline CDR1 and CDR2: MNHEY and SVGAGI. This CDR3 comprises 15 residues.

The V and J genes are TRBV6-6 and TRBJ2-1; 9 bases fit TRBD1. The trim removed 6 bases at V and 5 bases at J, leaving 8 bases unmatched. Per germline, CDR1 MNHNY and CDR2 SVGAGI (reference sequence). The CDR3 extends over 15 amino acids. CDR3 DNA: TGTGCCAGCAGAGAGGGACAGGGTCCACACAATGAGCAGTTCTTC. Its protein is CASREGQGPHNEQFF.

The CDR3 is CASSLSFGGDNEKLFF. In DNA form, the CDR3 reads TGCGCCAGCAGCTTGTCTTTCGGGGGTGATAATGAAAAACTGTTTTTT. The V call is TRBV5-1, the J call TRBJ1-4, with D perhaps matching TRBD1 (5 bases). Trimming pared 1 base from V and 4 bases from J, leaving 14 bases between. The germline CDR1 and CDR2 sequences are SGHRS and YFSETQ. The CDR3 covers 16 residues.

This clone showed up just once. The chain recombines TRBV5-8 with TRBJ2-7; possible D gene TRBD2, 7 bases. This CDR3 has 14 residues. In germline, CDR1 is SGHTS, CDR2 YDEGEE. Trimming pared 3 bases from V and 1 base from J, leaving 11 bases between. CDR3 in DNA: TGTGCCAGCAGCTGGGGGGGGACATCCTACGAGCAGTACTTC. Translated: CASSWGGTSYEQYF.

The rearrangement uses TRBV5-1 and TRBJ1-2; D uncertain. This CDR3 comprises 14 residues. Germline values: CDR1 SGHRS, CDR2 YFSETQ. Trimming stripped 0 bases from V and 4 bases from J, with 10 bases between. The CDR3 DNA follows: TGCGCCAGCAGCTTGGACACGGTGTTCTATGGCTACACCTTC. It translates to CASSLDTVFYGYTF.

This clone was seen a few times. The chain joins TRBV18 to TRBJ2-7, with a weak D call TRBD1 (5 bases). V shed 5 bases and J shed 5 bases, with 10 bases lying between them. Per germline, CDR1 KGHSH and CDR2 LQKENI. CDR3 size: 12 residues. CDR3 sequence reads: CASSAQENEQYF. The CDR3 nucleotides are TGTGCCAGCTCAGCACAGGAAAACGAGCAGTACTTC. Full variable domain (outside the CDR3, taken from reference TRBV18 and TRBJ2-7): NAGVMQNPRHLVRRRGQEARLRCSPMKGHSHVYWYRQLPEEGLKFMVYLQKENIIDESGMPKERFSAEFPKEGPSILRIQQVVRGDSAAYFCASSAQENEQYFGPGTRLTVT.

The gene calls are TRBV4-2 and TRBJ2-7; TRBD2 might be the D (5 bases). This CDR3 contains 17 residues. Germline V gene lookup returns CDR1 LGHNA and CDR2 YNFKEQ. The V and J ends lost 2 bases and 1 base respectively, with 18 bases between them. This chain's CDR3 is CASSQRHTGFQSYEQYF. The CDR3 nucleotides read TGTGCCAGCAGCCAAAGGCATACGGGGTTCCAGTCCTACGAGCAGTACTTC.

This rearrangement joins TRBV19 to TRBJ2-3, with 7 positions matching TRBD1. Germline assignment: CDR1 LNHDA and CDR2 SQIVND (reference sequence). The CDR3 has 14 amino acids. V dropped 5 bases and J dropped 4; count of bases not matched to a gene: 6. The CDR3 sequence: CASSVRQGADTQYF. CDR3 in DNA: TGTGCCAGTAGTGTCCGACAGGGAGCAGATACGCAGTATTTT.

The rearrangement links TRBV7-9 to TRBJ2-2; D is perhaps TRBD1 or TRBD2 (5 bases each). V shed 3 bases and J shed 7 bases, with 12 bases lying between them. Germline CDR1 and CDR2: SEHNR and FQNEAQ (reference sequence). CDR3 length equals 14 residues. The DNA of the CDR3 is TGTGCCAGCAGCTTGGAAGGGACGGACGGGGAGCTGTTTTTT. Translation: CASSLEGTDGELFF. The complete variable domain, with remaining parts taken from reference TRBV7-9 and TRBJ2-2, reads DTGVSQNPRHKITKRGQNVTFRCDPISEHNRLYWYRQTLGQGPEFLTYFQNEAQLEKSRLLSDRFSAERPKGSFSTLEIQRTEQGDSAMYLCASSLEGTDGELFFGEGSRLTVL.

The V and J genes are TRBV29-1 and TRBJ1-2, with 7 nucleotides matching TRBD1. From germline, CDR1 is SQVTM and CDR2 ANQGSEA. With V trimmed by 4 bases and J by 5 bases, 4 bases remained unmatched. The CDR3 sequence is 12 residues long. The CDR3 region is CSVAGGVYGYTF. CDR3 DNA: TGCAGCGTTGCAGGGGGGGTGTATGGCTACACCTTC.

The rearrangement joins TRBV30 to TRBJ1-6; D is ambiguous. The CDR3 is 14 residues long. Germline CDR1 and CDR2: GTSNPN and SVGIG (reference sequence). V shed 5 bases and J shed 5 bases, with 13 bases lying between them. CDR3: CAWARPIDNSPLHF. CDR3 bases: TGTGCCTGGGCCCGACCCATAGATAATTCACCCCTCCACTTT. Using reference TRBV30 and TRBJ1-6 for the parts outside the CDR3, the full variable domain is SQTIHQWPATLVQPVGSPLSLECTVEGTSNPNLYWYRQAAGRGLQLLFYSVGIGQISSEVPQNLSASRPQDRQFILSSKKLLLSDSGFYLCAWARPIDNSPLHFGNGTRLTVT.

The rearrangement links TRBV7-8 to TRBJ2-4, with a weak D call TRBD2 (5 bases). Germline V gene sequence: CDR1 SGHVS, CDR2 FQNEAQ. V lost 4 bases, J lost 1 base, and 8 bases lay in between. There are 14 residues in the CDR3. The CDR3 sequence: CASSSGGAKNIQYF. For the CDR3, the DNA is TGTGCCAGCAGCTCGGGCGGGGCCAAAAACATTCAGTACTTC.

This clone has only one observation. The genes are TRBV11-2 and TRBJ2-1; D is unresolved. Trimming took off 3 bases at V and 8 bases at J, with 17 bases between the two ends. The CDR3 consists of 15 residues. In germline, CDR1 is SGHAT, CDR2 FQNNGV. In DNA, the CDR3 is TGTGCCAGCAGCTTCCGGGCCACCGTTGGCGATGAGCAGTTCTTC. This sequence encodes CASSFRATVGDEQFF.

The chain carries TRBV4-1 and TRBJ2-1; 10 nucleotides agree with TRBD1. Per the germline V gene, CDR1 is MGHRA and CDR2 is YSYEKL. This CDR3 contains 16 residues. Losses at the gene ends were 3 bases for V and 7 bases for J; bases not matched to a gene: 9. The CDR3 protein is CASSHTRDRGRNEQFF. CDR3 DNA: TGCGCCAGCAGCCATACCCGGGACAGGGGTCGGAATGAGCAGTTCTTC.

In its sample, this clone was seen a few times. J is TRBJ2-3 and V is TRBV5-8, with no clear D. V was pared by 4 bases and J by 10 bases, with 7 bases between. Germline V lookup: CDR1 SGHTS, CDR2 YDEGEE. This CDR3 has 10 amino acids. The CDR3 here is CASSPRAQYF. The CDR3 coding sequence is TGTGCCAGCAGCCCACGGGCGCAGTATTTT.

The gene calls are TRBV27 and TRBJ2-7, with D possibly TRBD1 on 6 matching bases. Between the trimmed V and J ends, which lost 6 bases and 4 bases, there was a span of 19 bases. This CDR3 is built from 15 residues. In germline, CDR1 is MNHEY, CDR2 SMNVEV (reference sequence). The CDR3 reads CASSPYSGGLYEQYF. The CDR3 DNA reads TGTGCCAGCAGCCCCTACTCTGGGGGCTTATACGAGCAGTACTTC.

The CDR3 DNA is TGTGCCAGCAGCTTGGGGCAGTACAATGAGCAGTTCTTC. It translates to CASSLGQYNEQFF. This rearrangement joins TRBV5-4 to TRBJ2-1; D not certain. This CDR3 is built from 13 residues. Per germline, CDR1 SGHNT and CDR2 YYREEE (reference sequence). V was cut by 0 bases and J by 4 bases, with 5 bases left in between.